Each of the 13 T cell receptor beta chains below was sequenced from the same sample in a study of blood T cell repertoires in COVID-19 (TCRdb year 2020). Libraries came from the immunoSEQ multiplex PCR assay. TCRdb retrieved this table from immuneACCESS and kept in-frame rearrangements only. Not all clones are present; in checked studies, unresolved V genes account for under half, and no reason is known for the remainder. This sample comprises 200,000 to 250,000 clones, 75% to 90% of them detected only once. In total, the top ten clones hold 6.5% of the sample. Sample: peripheral blood. These receptors came from a man in his 60s who had recovered from COVID-19.

In this sample, this clone turned up a few times. The chain carries TRBV2 and TRBJ2-7; 8 positions agree with TRBD1. There are 14 residues in the CDR3. Per germline, CDR1 SNHLY and CDR2 FYNNEI. The junction had 6 bases not matched to a gene; V was cut back by 6 bases and J by 2 bases. CDR3 amino acids: CASSWTGLAYEQYF. For the CDR3, the DNA is TGTGCCAGCAGCTGGACAGGGCTAGCCTACGAGCAGTACTTC. Using reference TRBV2 and TRBJ2-7 for the parts outside the CDR3, the full variable domain is EPEVTQTPSHQVTQMGQEVILRCVPISNHLYFYWYRQILGQKVEFLVSFYNNEISEKSEIFDDQFSVERPDGSNFTLKIRSTKLEDSAMYFCASSWTGLAYEQYFGPGTRLTVT.

This sequence joins TRBV6-5 and TRBJ1-2; D unresolved. The CDR3 is made up of 15 amino acids. The V end was cut by 7 bases, the J end by 8 bases, with 23 bases between. CDR1 is MNHEY and CDR2 is SVGAGI in the germline V gene. The CDR3 DNA sequence: TGTGCCAGCATTTCCCACGGGAGAATCGAAGAGGGCTACACCTTC. It specifies CASISHGRIEEGYTF.

V is TRBV7-3 and J is TRBJ2-1; a possible D gene is TRBD2 (6 bases). CDR3 length equals 14 residues. With 2 bases removed from V and 8 bases from J, the gap between germline ends came to 13 bases. Per germline, CDR1 SGHTA and CDR2 FQGTGA. In DNA form, the CDR3 reads TGTGCCAGCAGCTTATTGAGCGCTAGCGATGAGCAGTTCTTC. Protein: CASSLLSASDEQFF.

The CDR3 nucleotides are TGTGCCAGCACCGCTAATCCCGGGACACCGACTGGGTTGACTGAAGCTTTCTTT. Protein sequence: CASTANPGTPTGLTEAFF. This chain joins TRBV25-1 and TRBJ1-1; D possibly corresponds to TRBD1 (6 bases). The CDR3 spans 18 residues. Trimming took 7 bases from V and 5 from J, leaving 29 bases between them. Looked up from germline, CDR1 is MGHDK and CDR2 is SYGVNS.

This chain connects TRBV5-1 to TRBJ2-3; 9 positions agree with TRBD2. Germline V gives CDR1 SGHRS, CDR2 YFSETQ. The length of the CDR3 is 16 residues. The V gene end was trimmed by 4 bases and the J gene end by 1 base; junction bases not matched to a gene: 7. The CDR3: CASSANPSGGTDTQYF. CDR3 sequence (DNA): TGCGCCAGCAGCGCCAACCCTAGCGGGGGCACAGATACGCAGTATTTT.

This chain links TRBV5-6 with TRBJ1-1; 8 bases agree with TRBD1. V trimming: 0 bases; J trimming: 6 bases; junction bases outside the gene matches: 4. CDR1 is SGHDT, CDR2 YYEEEE, per germline. The CDR3 is 14 amino acids. The CDR3 region has the DNA TGTGCCAGCAGCTTGGGACAGGGGACGGCTGAAGCTTTCTTT. Translating gives CASSLGQGTAEAFF.

The rearrangement uses TRBV27 and TRBJ1-1; 12 bases map to TRBD1. V gave up 7 bases and J gave up 5 bases; unmatched junction bases: 8. Germline CDR1 is MNHEY and CDR2 is SMNVEV (reference sequence). The CDR3 consists of 15 residues. CDR3 DNA sequence: TGTGCCAGCAAACGGGACAGGGGGCTTGGGACTGAAGCTTTCTTT. This gives the protein CASKRDRGLGTEAFF.

The rearrangement uses TRBV6-5 and TRBJ2-7; a possible D gene is TRBD2 (6 bases). This CDR3 is built from 16 residues. Trimming shortened V by 2 bases and J by 0 bases, and 14 bases separated the two germline ends. Germline CDR1 is MNHEY and CDR2 is SVGAGI. CDR3 in amino acids: CASSYRAGQSSYEQYF. The CDR3, as DNA: TGTGCCAGCAGTTACAGAGCGGGCCAAAGCTCCTACGAGCAGTACTTC.

The V gene is TRBV5-1, the J gene TRBJ2-2; 7 nucleotides line up with TRBD1. Germline CDR1 reads SGHRS; CDR2 reads YFSETQ. This CDR3 comprises 13 residues. Germline trimming cut 4 bases from V and 5 bases from J; bases unmatched to any gene: 2. CDR3 nucleotides: TGCGCCAGCAGCCCGGACAGGACCGGGGAGCTGTTTTTT. This gives the protein CASSPDRTGELFF.

A single count supports this clone. This chain links TRBV29-1 with TRBJ2-3, with a tentative D call TRBD1 (6 bases). CDR1 and CDR2 (germline): SQVTM, ANQGSEA. There are 13 residues in the CDR3. Trimming cost V 3 bases and J 6 bases, with 13 bases left between them. The CDR3: CSVEQGPRDTQYF. The CDR3 DNA reads as TGCAGCGTTGAGCAGGGGCCAAGGGATACGCAGTATTTT.

The V call is TRBV28, the J call TRBJ1-3, with D perhaps matching TRBD1 (5 bases). In germline, CDR1 is MDHEN, CDR2 SYDVKM. V lost 6 bases and J lost 3, with 24 bases in between. The CDR3 contains 18 residues. The CDR3 protein is CASSSRTLGRYSGNTIYF. DNA of the CDR3: TGTGCCAGCAGCTCTCGAACCTTGGGGCGTTATAGTGGAAACACCATATATTTT. Looking up the rest from reference TRBV28 and TRBJ1-3 gives the full variable domain: DVKVTQSSRYLVKRTGEKVFLECVQDMDHENMFWYRQDPGLGLRLIYFSYDVKMKEKGDIPEGYSVSREKKERFSLILESASTNQTSMYLCASSSRTLGRYSGNTIYFGEGSWLTVV.

CDR3 sequence: CASSGGSSGDYEQYF. The CDR3 coding sequence is TGTGCCAGTAGTGGTGGGTCTAGCGGGGATTACGAGCAGTACTTC. The gene calls are TRBV19 and TRBJ2-7, with TRBD2 matching over 9 bases. CDR3 size: 15 residues. Germline V CDR1 and CDR2: LNHDA, SQIVND (reference sequence). V was pared by 5 bases and J by 4 bases, with 9 bases of the junction left unmatched. Drawing the rest from reference TRBV19 and TRBJ2-7, the complete variable domain is DGGITQSPKYLFRKEGQNVTLSCEQNLNHDAMYWYRQDPGQGLRLIYYSQIVNDFQKGDIAEGYSVSREKKESFPLTVTSAQKNPTAFYLCASSGGSSGDYEQYFGPGTRLTVT.

The rearrangement joins TRBV9 to TRBJ1-3, with D unresolved. Germline V lookup: CDR1 SGDLS, CDR2 YYNGEE. With 0 bases removed from V and 4 bases from J, the gap between germline ends came to 8 bases. The CDR3 loop spans 14 amino acids. CDR3 region: CASSVGGPGNTIYF. In nucleotides, the CDR3 is TGTGCCAGCAGCGTAGGAGGTCCCGGAAACACCATATATTTT.